The clone carrying this T cell receptor (beta chain) was picked up a small number of times. Trimming cost V 7 bases and J 7 bases, with 11 bases left between them. Germline V lookup: CDR1 DFQATT, CDR2 SNEGSKA (reference sequence). The CDR3 loop spans 11 amino acids. A unique molecular identifier was carried by every single TCR cDNA molecule. Via MiXCR, TCRdb re-called the 5' RACE reads, giving one row per CDR3 protein. The sample includes about 38,000 distinct CDR3 sequences, 5.2% seen only once; the top ten take about a quarter. Indicated time point: sample taken at primary tumor resection. Unsorted whole RNA samples from tumor, nontumor lung or frozen PBMC were sequenced. The donors comprised roughly 71 untreated early-stage non-small cell lung cancer patients. This specimen belongs to a study of spatial heterogeneity in lung cancer. In the study overall: Fewer alpha-chain than beta-chain sequences were consistently detected. Within raw reads, each unique TCR and UMI combination appeared on average more than ten times.

The receptor was derived from a female donor with early-stage non-small cell lung cancer. The J gene is TRBJ2-1, the V gene TRBV20-1, with TRBD2 as a possible D gene (5 bases). Here the sequenced sample was PBMCs, taken at surgery. CDR3 DNA: TGCAGTGGCTACCGGGGAAATGAGCAGTTCTTC. Its protein is CSGYRGNEQFF.